The rows below give T cell receptor beta chains drawn from one sample of a study of shared clonotypes between healthy human individuals. Sequencing was performed with immunoSEQ multiplex PCR; in TCRdb, only in-frame clones are kept and a portion is missing. The table shows under 1,100,000 clones, with about three quarters occurring only once. Sequencing input: memory CD4+ T cells sorted from blood. The receptors come from a man aged 18 to 30 in good health. Each CDR3 is given with its conserved first and last residue. Each record gives: V gene, clone size, D gene, CDR3 length, J gene, CDR3 protein, CDR3 DNA. D genes are given only for firm matches. The size entry is marked missing in some rows and otherwise reads once, few, many or a size class.

TRBV6-1,NA,NA,17,TRBJ1-6,CASSETAGRSYNSPLHF,TGTGCCAGCAGTGAAACGGCAGGGCGGTCCTATAATTCACCCCTCCACTTT
TRBV28,once,TRBD1,15,TRBJ1-2,CASSSTYRGQRGYTF,TGTGCCAGCAGTTCAACTTACAGGGGGCAGCGGGGCTACACCTTC
TRBV2,NA,NA,13,TRBJ2-5,CASRRDVQETQYF,TGTGCCAGCCGCCGGGACGTTCAAGAGACCCAGTACTTC
TRBV2,few,NA,14,TRBJ1-5,CASSKVRAPQPQHF,TGTGCCAGCTCGAAGGTCAGGGCCCCTCAGCCCCAGCATTTT
TRBV6-5,NA,NA,14,TRBJ2-3,CASSWRQGTDTQYF,TGTGCCAGCAGTTGGCGACAGGGCACAGATACGCAGTATTTT
TRBV19,NA,NA,16,TRBJ1-3,CASRGEDFYSGNTIYF,TGTGCCAGTAGGGGAGAGGACTTCTACTCTGGAAACACCATATATTTT
TRBV29-1,NA,NA,15,TRBJ1-1,CSVEEKSGLNTEAFF,TGCAGCGTTGAAGAAAAAAGCGGACTGAACACTGAAGCCTTCTTT
TRBV5-1,NA,NA,13,TRBJ1-2,CASSSRGDYGYTF,TGCGCCAGCAGCTCCAGGGGCGACTATGGCTACACCTTC
TRBV11-2,NA,TRBD1,18,TRBJ2-3,CASSLQGQASTYTDTQYF,TGTGCCAGCAGCTTACAGGGACAGGCGAGCACTTACACAGATACGCAGTATTTT
TRBV25-1,once,NA,16,TRBJ1-5,CASSGGDPYSNQPQHF,TGTGCCAGCAGTGGGGGGGACCCCTATAGCAATCAGCCCCAGCATTTT
TRBV28,NA,TRBD1,15,TRBJ2-3,CASRAGTGATDTQYF,TGTGCCAGCAGGGCCGGGACAGGGGCCACAGATACGCAGTATTTT
TRBV11-3,NA,NA,15,TRBJ2-7,CASSLPRDGPYEQYF,TGTGCCAGCAGCTTACCCCGGGACGGACCCTACGAGCAGTACTTC
TRBV6-6,few,NA,12,TRBJ1-2,CASSNTRGGYTF,TGTGCCAGCAGTAATACCAGGGGCGGCTACACCTTC
TRBV7-2,NA,NA,14,TRBJ1-5,CASSSTDANQPQHF,TGTGCCAGCAGTTCGACGGACGCTAATCAGCCCCAGCATTTT
TRBV7-2,NA,NA,15,TRBJ1-1,CASSLAAGTLTEAFF,TGTGCCAGCAGCTTAGCCGCAGGGACACTAACTGAAGCTTTCTTT